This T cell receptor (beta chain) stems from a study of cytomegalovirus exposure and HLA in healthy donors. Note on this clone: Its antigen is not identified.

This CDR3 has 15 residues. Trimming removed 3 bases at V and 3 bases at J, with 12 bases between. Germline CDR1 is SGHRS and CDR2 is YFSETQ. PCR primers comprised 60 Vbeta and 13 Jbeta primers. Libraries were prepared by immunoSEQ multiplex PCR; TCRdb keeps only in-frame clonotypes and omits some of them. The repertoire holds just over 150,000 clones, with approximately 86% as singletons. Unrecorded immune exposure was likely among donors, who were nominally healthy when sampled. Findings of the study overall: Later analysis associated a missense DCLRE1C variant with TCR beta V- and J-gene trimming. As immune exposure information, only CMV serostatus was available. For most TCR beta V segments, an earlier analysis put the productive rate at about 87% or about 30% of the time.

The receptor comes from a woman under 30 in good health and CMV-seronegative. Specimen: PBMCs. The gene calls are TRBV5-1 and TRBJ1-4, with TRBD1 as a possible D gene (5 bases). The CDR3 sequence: CASSWAGGSNEKLFF. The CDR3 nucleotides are TGCGCCAGCAGCTGGGCGGGGGGATCTAATGAAAAACTGTTTTTT.